One T cell receptor (beta chain) is described in this entry. The antigen is unknown. There are 15 residues in the CDR3. V shed 3 bases, J shed 6 bases, and the junction held 9 bases outside the gene matches. Germline assignment: CDR1 SGHDT and CDR2 YYEEEE. The data were taken from a study of T cells after yellow fever vaccination. Study findings and constraints: Most clones from primary vaccination were detected again post-booster (roughly 96% CD4, 88% CD8). Researchers noted that a small share of clonotypes showed up in both CD4 and CD8 compartments. Peak timing came faster in the weaker secondary response, day 5 versus 15.

As TCR cDNA was made by 5'RACE template switching, a universal primer site and UMIs were added. In TCRdb, the 5' RACE reads were re-called with MiXCR into one record per CDR3 protein. Found here are 200,000 or so distinct CDR3 sequences, around 6.7% of them singletons; the top ten hold around 1%. V gene TRBV5-6 combines with J gene TRBJ2-7, with 10 bases aligning to TRBD2. Material: CD4+ T cells sorted from PBMCs, obtained on the day of the yellow fever booster vaccination. This TCR came from a young man who received the YFV17D yellow fever vaccine. The CDR3 bases are TGTGCCAGCAGCTGGGGACTAGCGCGGACAGCCGAGCAGTACTTC. Its protein is CASSWGLARTAEQYF.